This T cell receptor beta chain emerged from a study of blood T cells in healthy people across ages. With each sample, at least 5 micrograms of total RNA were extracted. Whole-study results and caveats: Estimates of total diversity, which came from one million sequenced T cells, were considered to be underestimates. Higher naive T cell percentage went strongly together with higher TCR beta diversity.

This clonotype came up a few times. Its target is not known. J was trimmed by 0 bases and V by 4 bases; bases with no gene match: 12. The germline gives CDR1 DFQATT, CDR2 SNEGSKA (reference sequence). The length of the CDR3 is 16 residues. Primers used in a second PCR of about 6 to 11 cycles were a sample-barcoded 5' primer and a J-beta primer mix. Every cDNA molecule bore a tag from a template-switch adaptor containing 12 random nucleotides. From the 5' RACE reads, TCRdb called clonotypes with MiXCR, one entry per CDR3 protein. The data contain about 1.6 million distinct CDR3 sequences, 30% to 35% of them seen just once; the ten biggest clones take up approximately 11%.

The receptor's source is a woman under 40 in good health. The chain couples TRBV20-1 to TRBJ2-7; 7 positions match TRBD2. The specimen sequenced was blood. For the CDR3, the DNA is TGCAGTGCTAACGCCAGGGAGGGCCCAATCTCCTACGAGCAGTACTTC. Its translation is CSANAREGPISYEQYF.